What follows is one T cell receptor (beta chain) and its context. The antigen remains undetermined. TCRdb re-called the 5' RACE reads and shows each CDR3 protein once, DNA omitted. The sample has under 600,000 distinct CDR3 sequences; the top ten hold 1.4%. These data are taken from a study of T cells expressing NK-cell markers. Study-wide findings and caveats: These same clonotypes (in a handful of donors) also led the CD3+CD56-NKG2C+ fraction.

Germline CDR1 reads MGHDK; CDR2 reads SYGVNS. This CDR3 is built from 15 residues. The V and J genes are TRBV25-1 and TRBJ1-6; lacking DNA, the TRBD1 call made by TCRdb goes unchecked. The sequencing sample was made of blood T cells: a sorted CD56 or NKG2C T cell subset, CD4+ or CD8+ T cells, or bulk PBMC T cells (not recorded which). The receptor was derived from a woman between 45 and 65 years old in good health. The CDR3 is CASSGGQGGNSPLHF.